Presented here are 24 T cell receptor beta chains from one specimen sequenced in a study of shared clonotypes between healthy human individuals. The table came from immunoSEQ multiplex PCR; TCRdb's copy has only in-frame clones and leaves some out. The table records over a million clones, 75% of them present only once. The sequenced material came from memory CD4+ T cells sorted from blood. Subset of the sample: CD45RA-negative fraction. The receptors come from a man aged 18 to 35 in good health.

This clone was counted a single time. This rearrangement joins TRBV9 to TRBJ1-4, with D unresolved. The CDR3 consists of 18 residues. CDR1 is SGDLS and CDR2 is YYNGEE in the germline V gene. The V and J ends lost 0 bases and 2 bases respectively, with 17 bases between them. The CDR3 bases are TGTGCCAGCAGCGTAGAGGGCGGGTCCTCGGCTACTAATGAAAAACTGTTTTTT. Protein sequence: CASSVEGGSSATNEKLFF.

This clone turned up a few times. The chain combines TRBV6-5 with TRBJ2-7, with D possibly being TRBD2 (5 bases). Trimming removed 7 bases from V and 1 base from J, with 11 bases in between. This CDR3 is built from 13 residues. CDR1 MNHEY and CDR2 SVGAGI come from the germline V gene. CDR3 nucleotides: TGTGCCAGCACTCCGGCGGGTTCCTACGAGCAGTACTTC. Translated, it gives CASTPAGSYEQYF.

This CDR3 reads CASSARGFGEQYF. As DNA, the CDR3 is TGTGCCAGCAGCGCAAGAGGGTTCGGCGAGCAGTACTTC. The chain combines TRBV9 with TRBJ2-7, with D perhaps matching TRBD2 (5 bases). Germline-derived CDR1 and CDR2 are SGDLS and YYNGEE. Between the trimmed V and J ends, which lost 3 bases and 6 bases, there was a span of 13 bases. The CDR3 sequence is 13 residues long.

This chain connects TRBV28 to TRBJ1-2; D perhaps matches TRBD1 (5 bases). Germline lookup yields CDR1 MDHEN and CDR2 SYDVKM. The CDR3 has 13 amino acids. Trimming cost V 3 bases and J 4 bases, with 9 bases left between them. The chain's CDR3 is CASSLGVVYGYTF. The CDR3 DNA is TGTGCCAGCAGTTTGGGGGTTGTCTATGGCTACACCTTC.

CDR3 protein: CASSAGNRGLYGYTF. DNA for the CDR3: TGTGCCAGCAGCGCGGGGAACAGGGGACTCTATGGCTACACCTTC. The chain links TRBV9 to TRBJ1-2, with 7 bases that match TRBD1. In germline, CDR1 is SGDLS, CDR2 YYNGEE. V lost 3 bases, J lost 4 bases, and 9 bases stayed unmatched. The CDR3 extends over 15 amino acids. The full variable domain, rest sourced from reference TRBV9 and TRBJ1-2, is DSGVTQTPKHLITATGQRVTLRCSPRSGDLSVYWYQQSLDQGLQFLIQYYNGEERAKGNILERFSAQQFPDLHSELNLSSLELGDSALYFCASSAGNRGLYGYTFGSGTRLTVV.

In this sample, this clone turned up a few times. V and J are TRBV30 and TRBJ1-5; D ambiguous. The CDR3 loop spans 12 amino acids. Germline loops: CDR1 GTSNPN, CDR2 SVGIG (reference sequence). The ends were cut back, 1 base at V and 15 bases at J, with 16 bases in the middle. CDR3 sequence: CAWSDPGGPVHF. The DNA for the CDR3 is TGTGCCTGGAGTGATCCTGGAGGGCCCGTGCATTTT.

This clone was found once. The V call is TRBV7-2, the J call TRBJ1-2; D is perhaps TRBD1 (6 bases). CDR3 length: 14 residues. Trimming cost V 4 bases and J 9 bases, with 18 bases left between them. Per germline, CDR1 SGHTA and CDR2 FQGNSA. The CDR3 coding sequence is TGTGCCAGCAGCTCCTTAGGGGGGATTGTTCGCTACACCTTC. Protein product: CASSSLGGIVRYTF. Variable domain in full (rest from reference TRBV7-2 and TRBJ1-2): GAGVSQSPSNKVTEKGKDVELRCDPISGHTALYWYRQSLGQGLEFLIYFQGNSAPDKSGLPSDRFSAERTGGSVSTLTIQRTQQEDSAVYLCASSSLGGIVRYTFGSGTRLTVV.

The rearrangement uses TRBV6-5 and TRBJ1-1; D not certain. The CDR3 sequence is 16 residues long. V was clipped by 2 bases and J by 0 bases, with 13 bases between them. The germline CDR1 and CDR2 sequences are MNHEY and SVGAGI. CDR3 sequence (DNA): TGTGCCAGCAGTTACGGTAGAAGGGAGCTGAACACTGAAGCTTTCTTT. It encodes CASSYGRRELNTEAFF.

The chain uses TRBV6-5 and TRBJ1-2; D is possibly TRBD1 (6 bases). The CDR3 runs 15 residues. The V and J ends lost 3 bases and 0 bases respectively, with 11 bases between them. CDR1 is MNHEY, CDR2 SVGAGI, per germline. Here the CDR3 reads CASSYTQGANYGYTF. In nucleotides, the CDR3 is TGTGCCAGCAGTTATACACAGGGAGCTAACTATGGCTACACCTTC.

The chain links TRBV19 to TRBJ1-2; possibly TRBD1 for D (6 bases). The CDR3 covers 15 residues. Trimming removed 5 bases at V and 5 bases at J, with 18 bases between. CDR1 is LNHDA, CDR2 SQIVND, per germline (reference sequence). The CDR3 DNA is TGTGCCAGTAGTCTCCCCCGACAGGCCAGTTATGGCTACACCTTC. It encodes CASSLPRQASYGYTF.

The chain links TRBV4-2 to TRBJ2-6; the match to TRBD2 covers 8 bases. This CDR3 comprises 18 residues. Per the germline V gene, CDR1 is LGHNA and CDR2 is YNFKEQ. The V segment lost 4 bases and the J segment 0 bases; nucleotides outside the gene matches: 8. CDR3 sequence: CASSPSRSGGSGANVLTF. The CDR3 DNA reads TGTGCCAGCAGCCCCAGCCGGAGCGGGGGCTCTGGGGCCAACGTCCTGACTTTC.

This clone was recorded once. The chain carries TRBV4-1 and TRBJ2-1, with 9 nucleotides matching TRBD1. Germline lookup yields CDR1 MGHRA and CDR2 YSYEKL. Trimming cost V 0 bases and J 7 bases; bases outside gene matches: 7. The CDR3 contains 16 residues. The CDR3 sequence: CASSQDLGTGLNEQFF. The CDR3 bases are TGCGCCAGCAGCCAAGATCTGGGGACAGGGCTGAATGAGCAGTTCTTC.

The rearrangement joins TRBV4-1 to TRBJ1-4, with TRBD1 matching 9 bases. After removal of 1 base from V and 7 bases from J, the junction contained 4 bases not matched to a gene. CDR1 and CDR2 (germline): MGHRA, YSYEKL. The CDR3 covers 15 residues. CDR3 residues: CASSQAGQGSEKLFF. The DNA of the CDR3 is TGCGCCAGCAGCCAAGCGGGACAGGGAAGTGAAAAACTGTTTTTT.

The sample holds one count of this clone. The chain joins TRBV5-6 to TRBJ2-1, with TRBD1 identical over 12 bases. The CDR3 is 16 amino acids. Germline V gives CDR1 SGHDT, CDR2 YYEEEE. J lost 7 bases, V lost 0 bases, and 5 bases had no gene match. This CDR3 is CASSLAGTGGINEQFF. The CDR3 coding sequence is TGTGCCAGCAGCTTGGCCGGGACAGGGGGCATTAATGAGCAGTTCTTC.

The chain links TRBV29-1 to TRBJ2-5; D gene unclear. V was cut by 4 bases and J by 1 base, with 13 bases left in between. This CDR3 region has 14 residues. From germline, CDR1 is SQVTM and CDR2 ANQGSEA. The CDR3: CSVGFGHLQETQYF. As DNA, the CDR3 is TGCAGCGTTGGCTTCGGGCACCTCCAAGAGACCCAGTACTTC.

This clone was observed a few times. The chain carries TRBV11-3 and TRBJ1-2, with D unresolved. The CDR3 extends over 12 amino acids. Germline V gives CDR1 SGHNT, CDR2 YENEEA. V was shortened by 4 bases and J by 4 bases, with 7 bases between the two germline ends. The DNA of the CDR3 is TGTGCCAGCAGCTCCATATGCTATGGCTACACCTTC. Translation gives CASSSICYGYTF.

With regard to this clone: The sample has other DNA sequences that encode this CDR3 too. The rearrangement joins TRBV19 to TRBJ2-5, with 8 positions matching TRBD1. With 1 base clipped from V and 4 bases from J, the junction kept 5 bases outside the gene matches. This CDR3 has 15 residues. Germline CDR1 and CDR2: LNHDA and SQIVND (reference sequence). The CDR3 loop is CASSIGQGMGETQYF. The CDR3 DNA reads TGTGCCAGTAGTATAGGACAGGGGATGGGAGAGACCCAGTACTTC.

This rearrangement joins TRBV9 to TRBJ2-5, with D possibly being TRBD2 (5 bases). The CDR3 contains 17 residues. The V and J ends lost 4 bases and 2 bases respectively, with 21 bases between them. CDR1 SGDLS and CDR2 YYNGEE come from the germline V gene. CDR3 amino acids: CASSTKAAVITQETQYF. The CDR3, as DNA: TGTGCCAGCAGCACCAAAGCGGCAGTTATTACTCAAGAGACCCAGTACTTC.

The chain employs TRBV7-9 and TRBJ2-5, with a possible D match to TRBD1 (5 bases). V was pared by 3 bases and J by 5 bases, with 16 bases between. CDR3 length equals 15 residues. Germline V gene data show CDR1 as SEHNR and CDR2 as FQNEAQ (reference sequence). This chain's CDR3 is CASSFPSARAETQYF. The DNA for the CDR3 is TGTGCCAGCAGCTTTCCTTCGGCCAGGGCTGAGACCCAGTACTTC.

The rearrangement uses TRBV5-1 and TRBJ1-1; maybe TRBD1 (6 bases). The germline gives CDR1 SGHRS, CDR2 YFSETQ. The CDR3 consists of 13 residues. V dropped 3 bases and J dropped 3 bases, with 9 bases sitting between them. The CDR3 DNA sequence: TGCGCCAGCAGCTATGGACAGTACACTGAAGCTTTCTTT. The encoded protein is CASSYGQYTEAFF.

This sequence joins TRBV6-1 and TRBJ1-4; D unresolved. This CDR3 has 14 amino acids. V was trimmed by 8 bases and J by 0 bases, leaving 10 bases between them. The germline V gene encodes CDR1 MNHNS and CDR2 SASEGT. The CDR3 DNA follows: TGTGCCAGCTCTGAACAGTCAACTAATGAAAAACTGTTTTTT. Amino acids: CASSEQSTNEKLFF.

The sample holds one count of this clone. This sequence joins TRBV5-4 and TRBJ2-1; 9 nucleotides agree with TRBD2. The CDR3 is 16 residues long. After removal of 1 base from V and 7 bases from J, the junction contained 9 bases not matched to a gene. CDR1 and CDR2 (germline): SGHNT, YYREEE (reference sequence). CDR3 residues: CASSLLQRGAGNEQFF. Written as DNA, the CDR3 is TGTGCCAGCAGCTTGTTGCAGCGGGGGGCGGGAAATGAGCAGTTCTTC.

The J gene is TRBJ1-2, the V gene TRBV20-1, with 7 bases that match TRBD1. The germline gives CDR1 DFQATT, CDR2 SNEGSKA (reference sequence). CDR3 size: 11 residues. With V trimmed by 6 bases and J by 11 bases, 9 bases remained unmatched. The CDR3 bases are TGCAGTGCCCCTGACAGGGAAGGGTACACCTTC. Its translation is CSAPDREGYTF.

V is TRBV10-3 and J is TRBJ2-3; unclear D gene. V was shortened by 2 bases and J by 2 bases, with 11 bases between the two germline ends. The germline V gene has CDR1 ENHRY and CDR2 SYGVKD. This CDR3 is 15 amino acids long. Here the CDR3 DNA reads TGTGCCATCAGTGAGACAGAAACACACACAGATACGCAGTATTTT. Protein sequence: CAISETETHTDTQYF.